This entry is about one T cell receptor (beta chain). Clones were read by immunoSEQ multiplex PCR, and TCRdb kept only the in-frame ones, dropping some. The sample has about 38,000 clones, 83% seen once. This sample is part of a study of control samples from healthy donors and cancer patients. The CDR3 has 14 residues. V lost 0 bases to trimming and J lost 6 bases, with 10 bases between them. Germline CDR1 is SGHRS and CDR2 is YFSETQ. This receptor was obtained from a woman between 55 and 75 years old with lung cancer. Material: PBMCs. The V and J genes are TRBV5-1 and TRBJ1-5; maybe TRBD1 (5 bases). The CDR3 protein is CASSLGDSSQPQHF. The CDR3 DNA is TGCGCCAGCAGCTTGGGTGACAGTAGTCAGCCCCAGCATTTT. Using reference TRBV5-1 and TRBJ1-5 for the parts outside the CDR3, the full variable domain is KAGVTQTPRYLIKTRGQQVTLSCSPISGHRSVSWYQQTPGQGLQFLFEYFSETQRNKGNFPGRFSGRQFSNSRSEMNVSTLELGDSALYLCASSLGDSSQPQHFGDGTRLSIL.